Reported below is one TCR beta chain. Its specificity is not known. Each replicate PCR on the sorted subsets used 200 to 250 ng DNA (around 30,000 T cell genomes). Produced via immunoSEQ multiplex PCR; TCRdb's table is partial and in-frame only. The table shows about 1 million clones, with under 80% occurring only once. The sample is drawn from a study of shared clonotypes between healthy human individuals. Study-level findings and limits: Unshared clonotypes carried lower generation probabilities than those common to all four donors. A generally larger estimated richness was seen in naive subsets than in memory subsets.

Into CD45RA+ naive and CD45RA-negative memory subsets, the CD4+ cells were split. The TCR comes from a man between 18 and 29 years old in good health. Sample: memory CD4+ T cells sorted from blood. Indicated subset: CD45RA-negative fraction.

CDR3 in DNA: TGTGCTAGTGGTAGGGTGGAGCAGTACTTC. Protein sequence: CASGRVEQYF. This chain connects TRBV12-5 to TRBJ2-7; the D is unclear. Trimming pared 5 bases from V and 7 bases from J, leaving 6 bases between. This CDR3 is 10 amino acids long. Germline CDR1 reads LGHNT; CDR2 reads FRNRAP.